The rows below give T cell receptor beta chains drawn from one sample of a study of blood T cell repertoires in COVID-19. Some clones are missing from TCRdb's copy, which holds only in-frame ones; the method was immunoSEQ multiplex PCR. The data show 280,000 or so clones, 70% to 90% seen once. The sample was PBMCs or T cells enriched from blood (not recorded which). These receptors came from a man aged 25-45 years who had recovered from COVID-19. The conserved cysteine and the conserved F or W are not part of the CDR3 here. Each record gives: V gene, J gene, CDR3 protein.

V gene: TRBV29-1
J gene: TRBJ2-1
CDR3 protein: SVPQRRYNEQF

V gene: TRBV5-1
J gene: TRBJ1-2
CDR3 protein: ASSLGGQLDSYGYT

V gene: TRBV11-1
J gene: TRBJ2-4
CDR3 protein: ASSLRIAKNIQY

V gene: TRBV6-2/TRBV6-3
J gene: TRBJ1-5
CDR3 protein: ASSYSTGAYQPQH

V gene: TRBV14
J gene: TRBJ2-7
CDR3 protein: ASSQGRTGRLGEQY

V gene: TRBV19
J gene: TRBJ2-7
CDR3 protein: ATKEDVSAYEQY

V gene: TRBV6-2/TRBV6-3
J gene: TRBJ1-6
CDR3 protein: ASSYSGGQINSPLH

V gene: TRBV3-1/TRBV3-2
J gene: TRBJ2-5
CDR3 protein: ASSQDPTGRQETQY

V gene: TRBV18
J gene: TRBJ1-2
CDR3 protein: ASSPILGDHFLNYGYT

V gene: TRBV6-1
J gene: TRBJ2-5
CDR3 protein: ASSEAGTGQETQY

V gene: TRBV7-9
J gene: TRBJ2-7
CDR3 protein: ASSPRGLSSYEQY

V gene: TRBV19
J gene: TRBJ2-3
CDR3 protein: ASSRLPGQGTDTQY

V gene: TRBV21-1
J gene: TRBJ1-2
CDR3 protein: ASSKGQGIHYGYT

V gene: TRBV7-2
J gene: TRBJ2-2
CDR3 protein: ASSLTSTGELF

V gene: TRBV3-1/TRBV3-2
J gene: TRBJ2-2
CDR3 protein: ASSQVAGATNTGELF

V gene: TRBV12-2
J gene: TRBJ1-2
CDR3 protein: ASRLLRVPISGYT

V gene: TRBV6-6
J gene: TRBJ1-2
CDR3 protein: ASSYSGDRVGLGYT

V gene: TRBV6-4
J gene: TRBJ2-1
CDR3 protein: ASSERGGSYNEQF

V gene: TRBV28
J gene: TRBJ2-6
CDR3 protein: ASSLARAGANVLT

V gene: TRBV18
J gene: TRBJ2-6
CDR3 protein: ASSGSMAFSGANVLT

V gene: TRBV20-1
J gene: TRBJ1-2
CDR3 protein: SASARAYGYT

V gene: TRBV19
J gene: TRBJ1-1
CDR3 protein: ASSSQDRGATEAF

V gene: TRBV10-1
J gene: TRBJ2-2
CDR3 protein: ASSEKSGGPNTGELF

V gene: TRBV18
J gene: TRBJ1-2
CDR3 protein: ASSPLTDNGYT

V gene: TRBV5-1
J gene: TRBJ2-7
CDR3 protein: ASSLGGLNYEQY

V gene: TRBV5-1
J gene: TRBJ2-7
CDR3 protein: ASSLVNPGEQY

V gene: TRBV24-1
J gene: TRBJ1-1
CDR3 protein: ATSEGQVSEAF

V gene: TRBV2
J gene: TRBJ2-1
CDR3 protein: ASARDRKNEQF

V gene: TRBV5-1
J gene: TRBJ2-6
CDR3 protein: ASSDDRLGANVLT

V gene: TRBV24-1
J gene: TRBJ2-3
CDR3 protein: ATSNRGTDTQY

V gene: TRBV5-5
J gene: TRBJ1-2
CDR3 protein: ASSSKAANYGYT

V gene: TRBV4-1
J gene: TRBJ1-5
CDR3 protein: ASSQDAQGWQPQH

V gene: TRBV7-2
J gene: TRBJ2-2
CDR3 protein: ASSLTGFANTGELF

V gene: TRBV19
J gene: TRBJ2-2
CDR3 protein: ASTEYRGTGAYTGELF

V gene: TRBV13
J gene: TRBJ1-1
CDR3 protein: ASSLGQGNTEAF

V gene: TRBV6-5
J gene: TRBJ2-7
CDR3 protein: ASWRDRGQHEQY

V gene: TRBV7-2
J gene: TRBJ1-5
CDR3 protein: ASSLVGQGAREPQH

V gene: TRBV4-1
J gene: TRBJ2-5
CDR3 protein: ASSQDWGGRPDRRTQY

V gene: TRBV2
J gene: TRBJ2-1
CDR3 protein: ASSAGHEQF

V gene: TRBV29-1
J gene: TRBJ1-5
CDR3 protein: SVGSGVNQPQH

V gene: TRBV7-8
J gene: TRBJ2-7
CDR3 protein: ASSLVFYEQY

V gene: TRBV3-1/TRBV3-2
J gene: TRBJ1-5
CDR3 protein: ASSQGRGNQPQH

V gene: TRBV29-1
J gene: TRBJ2-3
CDR3 protein: SVAGLAGLDTQY

V gene: TRBV7-7
J gene: TRBJ2-5
CDR3 protein: ASSLGRLVGGETQY

V gene: TRBV7-2
J gene: TRBJ1-6
CDR3 protein: ASSLDSHYNSPLH

V gene: TRBV6-4
J gene: TRBJ1-5
CDR3 protein: ASSAGGSNQPQH

V gene: TRBV5-1
J gene: TRBJ2-3
CDR3 protein: ASRASGTATGTQY